These T cell receptor beta chains were read from a single sample in a study of T cell responses to AZD1222 COVID-19 vaccine. Using immunoSEQ multiplex PCR, the repertoire was profiled, and TCRdb retains in-frame clones only, with some absent. The data contain under 150,000 clones, approximately 85% of them seen just once; the ten biggest clones take up under 2%. Sequencing used peripheral blood, obtained on day 0 of AZD1222 vaccination. These receptors all come from an adult in good health. CDR3s include the opening cysteine and the closing phenylalanine or tryptophan. A D gene is named only where the DNA matches it firmly. Expanded clones get a size class; other rows say once, few or many, or leave the size out.

V gene	CDR3 length	J gene	D gene	clone size	CDR3 protein	CDR3 DNA
TRBV9	14	TRBJ1-4	.	.	CASSPQGLNEKLFF	TGTGCCAGCAGCCCACAGGGACTTAATGAAAAACTGTTTTTT
TRBV13	11	TRBJ1-2	.	.	CASRFFYGYTF	TGTGCCAGCAGGTTTTTCTATGGCTACACCTTC
TRBV2	13	TRBJ2-5	TRBD1	.	CASSGQGAETQYF	TGTGCCAGCAGCGGACAGGGGGCAGAGACCCAGTACTTC
TRBV2	14	TRBJ1-5	.	.	CASSANGGNQPQHF	TGTGCCAGCAGCGCTAATGGCGGCAATCAGCCCCAGCATTTT
TRBV7-8	15	TRBJ1-3	.	.	CASSHRVGAGNTIYF	TGTGCCAGCAGCCACAGGGTTGGGGCTGGAAACACCATATATTTT
TRBV7-2	19	TRBJ1-5	.	.	CASSSETLYREPVTQPQHF	TGTGCCAGCAGCTCCGAGACTCTATACAGGGAGCCCGTCACTCAGCCCCAGCATTTT
TRBV19	15	TRBJ2-5	TRBD2	.	CASSRTSGREETQYF	TGTGCCAGTAGTAGGACTAGCGGGAGGGAAGAGACCCAGTACTTC
TRBV6-1	17	TRBJ2-5	TRBD2	once	CASSVGSGLAFQETQYF	TGTGCCAGCAGTGTTGGTTCCGGACTAGCCTTCCAAGAGACCCAGTACTTC
TRBV19	14	TRBJ1-2	.	.	CASVTGRTKGGYTF	TGTGCCAGTGTGACGGGGCGCACTAAGGGTGGCTACACCTTC
TRBV6-5	15	TRBJ2-7	.	.	CASSYYYGTPGEQYF	TGTGCCAGCAGTTACTACTACGGGACTCCCGGCGAGCAGTACTTC
TRBV5-5	15	TRBJ1-1	TRBD1	.	CASSPGTDLNTEAFF	TGTGCCAGCAGCCCTGGGACAGACCTAAACACTGAAGCTTTCTTT
TRBV6-4	13	TRBJ1-1	.	.	CASREGGNTEAFF	TGTGCCAGCAGAGAGGGGGGGAACACTGAAGCTTTCTTT
TRBV18	14	TRBJ1-4	.	.	CASSPQRGGEKLFF	TGTGCCAGCTCACCCCAGAGGGGCGGAGAAAAACTGTTTTTT
TRBV10-2	14	TRBJ1-5	.	.	CASTPTDSNQPQHF	TGCGCCAGCACTCCAACAGATAGCAATCAGCCCCAGCATTTT
TRBV14	13	TRBJ1-2	TRBD1	.	CASSLTGGAGYTF	TGTGCCAGCAGCCTTACAGGGGGCGCGGGCTACACCTTC
TRBV10-3	14	TRBJ2-7	.	.	CAISESRDADEQYF	TGTGCCATCAGTGAGTCGAGGGACGCGGACGAGCAGTACTTC
TRBV6-1	13	TRBJ1-5	TRBD1	.	CASSEARQGTQHF	TGTGCCAGCAGTGAAGCGCGACAGGGGACCCAGCATTTT
TRBV30	16	TRBJ1-4	.	.	CAWSDPGRITNEKLFF	TGTGCCTGGAGTGACCCCGGAAGGATAACTAATGAAAAACTGTTTTTT
TRBV5-1	17	TRBJ2-5	TRBD2	.	CASSLGGTSGSTETQYF	TGCGCCAGCAGCTTGGGGGGGACTAGCGGCTCTACGGAGACCCAGTACTTC
TRBV6-5	11	TRBJ2-1	.	.	CASVFHNEQFF	TGTGCCAGCGTTTTTCACAATGAGCAGTTCTTC
TRBV27	17	TRBJ1-3	.	.	CASSSKGTHSSGNTIYF	TGTGCCAGCAGTTCCAAGGGGACCCATAGCTCTGGAAACACCATATATTTT
TRBV30	15	TRBJ1-4	.	once	CAWRKSSLTNEKLFF	TGTGCCTGGAGAAAGTCAAGCTTAACTAATGAAAAACTGTTTTTT
TRBV28	15	TRBJ2-1	TRBD2	.	CASSLSGSAPWEQFF	TGTGCCAGCAGTTTAAGCGGGAGTGCCCCATGGGAGCAGTTCTTC
TRBV18	12	TRBJ1-1	TRBD1	.	CASSLDRAEAFF	TGTGCCAGCTCTCTGGACAGGGCAGAAGCTTTCTTT
TRBV7-3	15	TRBJ1-6	.	.	CASSQLAGGNSPLHF	TGTGCCAGCAGTCAACTCGCGGGGGGTAATTCACCCCTCCACTTT
TRBV19	15	TRBJ1-1	.	.	CASRGRGRANTEAFF	TGTGCCAGTAGGGGAAGGGGTAGGGCGAACACTGAAGCTTTCTTT
TRBV29-1	13	TRBJ2-1	TRBD1	once	CSVDRDSYNEQFF	TGCAGCGTTGACCGGGACAGCTACAATGAGCAGTTCTTC
TRBV12-5	14	TRBJ1-4	.	.	CASGVGQPNEKLFF	TGTGCTAGTGGGGTAGGACAGCCTAATGAAAAACTGTTTTTT